These 8 T cell receptor beta chains share one sample of origin, sequenced in a study of cytomegalovirus exposure and HLA in healthy donors. PCR was performed using 60 Vbeta and 13 Jbeta primers. The method was immunoSEQ multiplex PCR; TCRdb's version includes in-frame clones alone and lacks a portion of them. This sample has 180,000 or so clones, with 76% found just once. What was sequenced was PBMCs. Receptors were obtained from a female donor in good health and CMV-seronegative.

This chain links TRBV4-3 with TRBJ1-3; the D is unclear. CDR3 size: 15 residues. Trimming pared 3 bases from V and 0 bases from J, leaving 9 bases between. CDR1 and CDR2 (germline): LGHNA, YSLEER. The CDR3 DNA reads as TGCGCCAGCAGCCAGAGGGTGGGCTCTGGAAACACCATATATTTT. This encodes CASSQRVGSGNTIYF.

The V gene is TRBV2, the J gene TRBJ2-5, with 9 bases matching TRBD1. With V trimmed by 8 bases and J by 5 bases, 6 bases remained unmatched. CDR1 SNHLY and CDR2 FYNNEI come from the germline V gene. CDR3 length: 13 residues. This chain's CDR3 is CASDRGGRETQYF. The CDR3 coding sequence is TGTGCCAGCGACAGGGGGGGTAGGGAGACCCAGTACTTC.

This clone was detected a few times. The chain uses TRBV30 and TRBJ2-1, with 10 bases that match TRBD2. Trimming removed 5 bases from V and 5 bases from J; junction bases left unmatched: 15. Germline V lookup: CDR1 GTSNPN, CDR2 SVGIG (reference sequence). The CDR3 totals 17 residues. Here the CDR3 reads CAWDRRLTSGENNEQFF. CDR3 coding DNA: TGTGCCTGGGATCGCCGCCTAACTAGCGGGGAAAACAATGAGCAGTTCTTC.

The chain has TRBV7-3 and TRBJ2-1; weak D call: TRBD2 (5 bases). Between the trimmed V and J ends, which lost 5 bases and 9 bases, there was a span of 8 bases. The CDR3 extends over 11 amino acids. In germline, CDR1 is SGHTA, CDR2 FQGTGA. The CDR3 DNA sequence: TGTGCCAGCAGCCTCAGCGGTGAGCAGTTCTTC. It is translated as CASSLSGEQFF.

This chain links TRBV5-4 with TRBJ2-2; 7 bases map to TRBD2. This CDR3 comprises 16 residues. Per germline, CDR1 SGHNT and CDR2 YYREEE (reference sequence). The trim removed 6 bases at V and 1 base at J, leaving 9 bases unmatched. For the CDR3, the DNA is TGTGCCAGCACCCGGTGGGGGGGAGGGAACACCGGGGAGCTGTTTTTT. As protein: CASTRWGGGNTGELFF. Variable domain in full (rest from reference TRBV5-4 and TRBJ2-2): ETGVTQSPTHLIKTRGQQVTLRCSSQSGHNTVSWYQQALGQGPQFIFQYYREEENGRGNFPPRFSGLQFPNYSSELNVNALELDDSALYLCASTRWGGGNTGELFFGEGSRLTVL.

The CDR3, as DNA: TGTGCCAGCAGCTCGGGACAGGGAAACGAGCAGTACTTC. It is translated as CASSSGQGNEQYF. The V and J genes are TRBV5-4 and TRBJ2-7; 9 bases fit TRBD1. Germline lookup yields CDR1 SGHNT and CDR2 YYREEE (reference sequence). V was pared by 3 bases and J by 5 bases, with 3 bases of the junction left unmatched. The CDR3 has 13 residues.

The V gene is TRBV10-3, the J gene TRBJ2-5; D is unresolved. Germline V gene data show CDR1 as ENHRY and CDR2 as SYGVKD. V lost 5 bases and J 2 bases, leaving 18 bases between the germline ends. The CDR3 loop spans 16 amino acids. The CDR3 bases are TGTGCCATCAGTCGTATCCGTTCGGGTGCACAAGAGACCCAGTACTTC. As protein: CAISRIRSGAQETQYF.

The rearrangement uses TRBV30 and TRBJ1-2, with D possibly matching TRBD1 (5 bases). Germline assignment: CDR1 GTSNPN and CDR2 SVGIG (reference sequence). Trimming removed 5 bases from V and 0 bases from J, with 10 bases in between. CDR3 length: 13 amino acids. The CDR3 nucleotides read TGTGCCTGGTGGGGGACTTCTAACTATGGCTACACCTTC. It specifies CAWWGTSNYGYTF.